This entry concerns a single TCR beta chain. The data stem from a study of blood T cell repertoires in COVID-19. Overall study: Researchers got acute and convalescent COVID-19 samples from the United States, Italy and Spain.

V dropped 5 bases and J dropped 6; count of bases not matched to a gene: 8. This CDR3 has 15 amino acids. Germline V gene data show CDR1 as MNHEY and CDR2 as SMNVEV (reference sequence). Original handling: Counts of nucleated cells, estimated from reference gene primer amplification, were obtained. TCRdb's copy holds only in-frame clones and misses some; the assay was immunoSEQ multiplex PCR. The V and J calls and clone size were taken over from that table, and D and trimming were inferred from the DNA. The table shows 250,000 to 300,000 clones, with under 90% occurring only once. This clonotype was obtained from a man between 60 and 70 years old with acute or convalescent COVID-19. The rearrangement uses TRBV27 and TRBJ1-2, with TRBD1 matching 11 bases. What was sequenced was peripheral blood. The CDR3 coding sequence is TGTGCCAGCAGTACCGGGACAGGGGGAGGGAATGGCTACACCTTC. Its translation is CASSTGTGGGNGYTF.